This TCR beta chain was captured in a study of blood T cell repertoires in COVID-19. Turning to the study itself: The origin of the acute and convalescent COVID-19 samples was the United States, Italy and Spain. Nucleic acid was either cDNA or gDNA, and it came from T cells, B-cell-depleted T cells, or PBMCs.

V shed 3 bases and J 4 bases; nucleotides not matched to a gene: 7. Germline V CDR1 and CDR2: SGHRS, YFSETQ. CDR3 length equals 14 residues. Original data processing: Reference gene primer amplification in the assay estimated nucleated cell counts. Sequenced by immunoSEQ multiplex PCR; TCRdb stores in-frame clones only, minus some. V, J and clone size reflect that table, while D and trimming were determined from the DNA. The sample consists of approximately 200,000 clones, approximately 85% of them appearing once. The chain is built from TRBV5-1 and TRBJ2-7, with 7 bases that match TRBD1. This receptor was obtained from a man aged 55 to 70 with acute or convalescent COVID-19. Sequencing was performed on peripheral blood. The DNA for the CDR3 is TGCGCCAGCAGCTCCGACAGGGAATTATACGAGCAGTACTTC. Its translation is CASSSDRELYEQYF.